This is a list of T cell receptor beta chains from one sample in a study of blood T cell repertoires in COVID-19. Clones were read by immunoSEQ multiplex PCR, and TCRdb kept only the in-frame ones, dropping some. This table holds about 140,000 clones, around 84% found once. The sequenced sample consisted of peripheral blood. These receptors originate from a human donor in a cohort sampled during active COVID-19. Each CDR3 is given with its conserved first and last residue. The order of the fields is V gene, J gene, D gene, clone size, CDR3 protein, CDR3 DNA. A D gene is named only where the DNA matches it firmly. Rows may omit the clone size; those that give it use once, few, many or a size class.

TRBV6-6	TRBJ1-3	TRBD1	few	CASSTNRGSEGNTIYF	TGTGCCAGCAGTACTAACAGGGGATCGGAAGGAAACACCATATATTTT
TRBV28	TRBJ2-7	NA	NA	CASSSGATDYEQYF	TGTGCCAGCAGTTCCGGAGCTACCGATTACGAGCAGTACTTC
TRBV19	TRBJ2-5	TRBD2	few	CASSIGGSGGRTQYF	TGTGCCAGTAGTATAGGAGGGAGCGGGGGCCGGACCCAGTACTTC
TRBV28	TRBJ2-2	NA	once	CASSLSQGGNTGELFF	TGTGCCAGCAGTCTCTCCCAGGGAGGAAACACCGGGGAGCTGTTTTTT
TRBV19	TRBJ2-1	NA	few	CASSIEDFSYNEQFF	TGTGCCAGTAGTATCGAAGACTTCTCCTACAATGAGCAGTTCTTC
TRBV5-4	TRBJ1-2	TRBD1	NA	CASSVPGQGYGGPGGYTF	TGTGCCAGCAGCGTCCCGGGACAGGGGTACGGAGGCCCGGGTGGCTACACCTTC
TRBV9	TRBJ2-4	NA	NA	CASSLGRASDIQYF	TGTGCCAGCAGCCTAGGGCGGGCCTCAGACATTCAGTACTTC
TRBV6-8	TRBJ1-5	NA	NA	CASSYVAGVSQPQHF	TGTGCCAGCAGTTACGTTGCAGGGGTGTCTCAGCCCCAGCATTTT
TRBV30	TRBJ2-7	NA	NA	CAWSLAGYEQYF	TGTGCCTGGAGTCTGGCCGGGTACGAGCAGTACTTC
TRBV12-5	TRBJ2-5	NA	NA	CASGLGSQETQYF	TGTGCTAGTGGTTTGGGCAGCCAAGAGACCCAGTACTTC
TRBV19	TRBJ1-5	NA	few	CASSGIGGKGNQPQHF	TGTGCCAGTAGTGGGATTGGAGGGAAAGGCAATCAGCCCCAGCATTTT
TRBV5-4	TRBJ2-6	TRBD1	once	CASSSDRGLRSNVLTF	TGTGCCAGCAGCTCCGACAGGGGTCTCCGTTCCAACGTCCTGACTTTC
TRBV7-3	TRBJ2-7	TRBD1	NA	CASSFGQGRYEQYF	TGTGCCAGCAGCTTCGGACAGGGGCGGTACGAGCAGTACTTC
TRBV28	TRBJ1-5	NA	NA	CASSSPVSNQPQHF	TGTGCCAGCAGTTCCCCAGTCAGTAATCAGCCCCAGCATTTT
TRBV5-1	TRBJ1-4	NA	NA	CASSSGQDEKLFF	TGCGCCAGCAGTTCTGGTCAGGATGAAAAACTGTTTTTT
TRBV11-2	TRBJ2-1	TRBD2	once	CASIWGPGGEQFF	TGTGCCAGCATATGGGGACCGGGGGGTGAGCAGTTCTTC
TRBV5-4	TRBJ1-2	NA	NA	CASSLNTDYGYTF	TGTGCCAGCAGCTTAAACACAGACTATGGCTACACCTTC
TRBV27	TRBJ1-1	NA	NA	CASSPSGTTLENTEAFF	TGTGCCAGCAGTCCATCCGGGACAACCCTGGAGAACACTGAAGCTTTCTTT
TRBV15	TRBJ2-3	NA	NA	CATSRGRVDTQYF	TGTGCCACCAGCAGAGGGAGGGTAGATACGCAGTATTTT
TRBV2	TRBJ1-5	TRBD1	NA	CASGLQGANQPQHF	TGTGCCAGCGGGTTACAGGGGGCCAATCAGCCCCAGCATTTT
TRBV18	TRBJ2-2	NA	few	CASSRGTDTGELFF	TGTGCCAGCTCCCGCGGGACAGACACCGGGGAGCTGTTTTTT
TRBV9	TRBJ2-2	TRBD2	NA	CASSALAGAFTGELFF	TGTGCCAGCAGCGCCCTAGCGGGAGCCTTCACCGGGGAGCTGTTTTTT
TRBV5-1	TRBJ2-3	TRBD2	NA	CASSLGTSGGAEDGTDTQYF	TGCGCCAGCAGCCTTGGGACTAGCGGGGGGGCCGAGGATGGCACAGATACGCAGTATTTT
TRBV15	TRBJ2-3	TRBD2	NA	CATSRDPGTSGRRGGQDTQYF	TGTGCCACCAGCAGAGACCCCGGGACTAGCGGGAGGAGGGGTGGGCAAGATACGCAGTATTTT
TRBV11-3	TRBJ2-7	TRBD1	NA	CASSFDRVGEQYF	TGTGCCAGCAGCTTCGACAGGGTCGGAGAGCAGTACTTC
TRBV6-5	TRBJ2-3	NA	NA	CASSFGGRTDTQYF	TGTGCCAGCAGTTTCGGAGGCCGGACAGATACGCAGTATTTT
TRBV2	TRBJ2-1	NA	once	CASGRSSYNEQFF	TGTGCCAGCGGCCGGAGCTCCTACAATGAGCAGTTCTTC
TRBV5-1	TRBJ2-3	TRBD2	few	CATRGGGTDTQYF	TGCGCCACCCGGGGAGGGGGCACAGATACGCAGTATTTT
TRBV5-5	TRBJ2-2	NA	NA	CASSRQANTGELFF	TGTGCCAGCAGTCGTCAGGCGAACACCGGGGAGCTGTTTTTT
TRBV12-3/TRBV12-4	TRBJ1-1	TRBD1	NA	CASSSTGNTEAFF	TGTGCCAGCAGTTCGACAGGGAATACTGAAGCTTTCTTT
TRBV29-1	TRBJ1-1	NA	NA	CSARPGAETTEAFF	TGCAGCGCCCGGCCAGGGGCTGAGACGACTGAAGCTTTCTTT
TRBV13	TRBJ2-2	NA	NA	CASSLKLALTGELFF	TGTGCCAGCAGCTTAAAACTAGCCCTCACCGGGGAGCTGTTTTTT
TRBV27	TRBJ2-7	NA	NA	CASSSLPRDEQYF	TGTGCCAGCAGTTCCCTGCCTCGGGACGAGCAGTACTTC
TRBV15	TRBJ1-2	TRBD1	NA	CATSRNPQGASGYTF	TGTGCCACCAGCAGAAATCCTCAGGGGGCGAGTGGCTACACCTTC
TRBV6-5	TRBJ1-1	NA	NA	CASSYIQGTEAFF	TGTGCCAGCAGTTACATTCAGGGTACTGAAGCTTTCTTT
TRBV6-2/TRBV6-3	TRBJ1-1	NA	NA	CASSYSKAGPMNTEAFF	TGTGCCAGCAGTTACTCGAAGGCAGGCCCCATGAACACTGAAGCTTTCTTT
TRBV10-1	TRBJ2-7	TRBD1	once	CASRGTGLAYEQYF	TGCGCCAGCAGAGGGACAGGGCTGGCCTACGAGCAGTACTTC
TRBV28	TRBJ2-5	NA	NA	CASSSPRRGKETQYF	TGTGCCAGCAGTTCCCCCCGGCGGGGCAAAGAGACCCAGTACTTC
TRBV30	TRBJ2-5	NA	NA	CAWTMEKTSWETQYF	TGTGCCTGGACCATGGAAAAAACTAGCTGGGAGACCCAGTACTTC
TRBV12-3/TRBV12-4	TRBJ1-2	NA	NA	CASSPSGFNGYTF	TGTGCCAGCAGTCCGTCGGGGTTTAATGGCTACACCTTC
TRBV24-1	TRBJ2-2	NA	NA	CATSDSYTGELFF	TGTGCCACCAGTGATTCGTATACCGGGGAGCTGTTTTTT
TRBV2	TRBJ1-5	NA	NA	CASSDGRSGNQPQHF	TGTGCCAGCAGTGACGGCAGGTCTGGCAATCAGCCCCAGCATTTT
TRBV2	TRBJ1-2	TRBD1	NA	CASSAGQGANYGYTF	TGTGCCAGCAGTGCGGGACAGGGAGCTAACTATGGCTACACCTTC
TRBV10-2	TRBJ2-2	TRBD1	once	CATSTDRGVGELFF	TGCGCCACCTCCACCGACAGGGGGGTCGGGGAGCTGTTTTTT
TRBV6-1	TRBJ2-1	NA	NA	CASSESLGGPNEQFF	TGTGCCAGCAGTGAAAGTTTGGGGGGACCAAATGAGCAGTTCTTC